The 21 T cell receptor beta chains below all came from one sample that was sequenced in a study of control samples from healthy donors and cancer patients. Generated by immunoSEQ multiplex PCR, the TCRdb table keeps only in-frame clones and is missing some. Here the sample spans 100,000 to 150,000 clones, roughly 92% being singletons. The sequencing sample was made of blood. Receptors were obtained from a man aged 18 to 35 in good health.

This chain joins TRBV9 and TRBJ2-2; TRBD2 matches at 13 bases. CDR1 is SGDLS and CDR2 is YYNGEE in the germline V gene. The J segment lost 6 bases and the V segment lost 4 bases, leaving 15 bases of the junction unmatched. This CDR3 region has 19 residues. CDR3 loop: CASSPRPTSGGFLAGELFF. CDR3 nucleotide sequence: TGTGCCAGCAGCCCCAGGCCGACTAGCGGGGGGTTCCTCGCCGGGGAGCTGTTTTTT.

This clone was recorded once. In DNA form, the CDR3 reads TGTGCCAGCAGTGAACTCCTGAACACTGAAGCTTTCTTT. Residues: CASSELLNTEAFF. The V and J genes are TRBV6-4 and TRBJ1-1; D remains unclear. Trimming stripped 3 bases from V and 0 bases from J, with 5 bases between. This CDR3 has 13 residues. Germline-derived CDR1 and CDR2 are MRHNA and SNTAGT.

J is TRBJ1-5 and V is TRBV5-5; D perhaps matches TRBD1 (5 bases). Germline V lookup: CDR1 SGHKS, CDR2 YYEKEE (reference sequence). The V gene lost 4 bases and the J gene lost 4 bases, with 15 bases spanning the gap. The CDR3 is 15 amino acids. This CDR3 reads CASSPGPRMNQPQHF. In nucleotides, the CDR3 is TGTGCCAGCAGCCCGGGACCGAGAATGAATCAGCCCCAGCATTTT.

The J gene is TRBJ2-4, the V gene TRBV7-9; D is perhaps TRBD1 or TRBD2 (5 bases each). Germline-derived CDR1 and CDR2 are SEHNR and FQNEAQ (reference sequence). The V end lost 5 bases, the J end lost 4 bases, and 18 bases lay between the germline ends. The CDR3 is 16 amino acids. The CDR3 DNA follows: TGTGCCAGCAGCGCCCCGCCCAGGGACCTTAAAAACATTCAGTACTTC. It translates to CASSAPPRDLKNIQYF. Together with reference TRBV7-9 and TRBJ2-4, the CDR3 gives the full variable domain: DTGVSQNPRHKITKRGQNVTFRCDPISEHNRLYWYRQTLGQGPEFLTYFQNEAQLEKSRLLSDRFSAERPKGSFSTLEIQRTEQGDSAMYLCASSAPPRDLKNIQYFGAGTRLSVL.

The V gene is TRBV7-2, the J gene TRBJ2-5; D is possibly TRBD1 (5 bases). The CDR3 totals 14 residues. Germline V gene data show CDR1 as SGHTA and CDR2 as FQGNSA. V was clipped by 5 bases and J by 2 bases, with 12 bases between them. CDR3: CASSPRTFQETQYF. CDR3 nucleotide sequence: TGTGCCAGCAGCCCCAGGACATTTCAAGAGACCCAGTACTTC.

The chain links TRBV27 to TRBJ2-7, with 7 bases that match TRBD1. V lost 4 bases and J lost 5; bases outside the gene matches: 5. Per germline, CDR1 MNHEY and CDR2 SMNVEV (reference sequence). This CDR3 has 13 amino acids. DNA for the CDR3: TGTGCCAGCAGTTGGCTAGGGGGCCACGAGCAGTACTTC. Its protein is CASSWLGGHEQYF.

The chain couples TRBV30 to TRBJ2-7, with D hard to call. The CDR3 covers 14 residues. The germline CDR1 and CDR2 sequences are GTSNPN and SVGIG (reference sequence). Trimming removed 1 base from V and 0 bases from J, with 10 bases in between. The CDR3 DNA is TGTGCCTGGAGTGGAATGGCAGTCTCCTACGAGCAGTACTTC. Encoded protein: CAWSGMAVSYEQYF.

The genes are TRBV7-9 and TRBJ2-5, with 7 bases that match TRBD2. The CDR3 runs 14 residues. V lost 5 bases and J lost 5; bases outside the gene matches: 8. CDR1 is SEHNR, CDR2 FQNEAQ, per germline (reference sequence). For the CDR3, the DNA is TGTGCCAGCAGCAAATCGGGGGGTAGGGAGACCCAGTACTTC. Its translation is CASSKSGGRETQYF.

V gene TRBV9 combines with J gene TRBJ1-2; D not certain. Trimming removed 0 bases at V and 8 bases at J, with 11 bases between. The CDR3 extends over 13 amino acids. Germline V gene lookup returns CDR1 SGDLS and CDR2 YYNGEE. CDR3 coding DNA: TGTGCCAGCAGCGTAGAGGGCACAAGCGGCTACACCTTC. Its translation is CASSVEGTSGYTF.

The gene calls are TRBV6-5 and TRBJ2-1; 9 nucleotides align to TRBD2. Germline V gives CDR1 MNHEY, CDR2 SVGAGI. This CDR3 has 14 amino acids. V shed 10 bases and J 5 bases; nucleotides not matched to a gene: 9. CDR3 nucleotide sequence: TGTGCCACCGCCCAAAGCGGGGGGAACAATGAGCAGTTCTTC. Translation: CATAQSGGNNEQFF.

The chain joins TRBV11-3 to TRBJ2-1; D is unresolved. Germline loops: CDR1 SGHNT, CDR2 YENEEA. This CDR3 is built from 13 residues. V was cut by 3 bases and J by 6 bases, with 9 bases left in between. CDR3 nucleotide sequence: TGTGCCAGCAGCTTTGGGCGGATCAATGAGCAGTTCTTC. Protein sequence: CASSFGRINEQFF. The full variable domain, with the rest looked up from reference TRBV11-3 and TRBJ2-1, is EAGVVQSPRYKIIEKKQPVAFWCNPISGHNTLYWYLQNLGQGPELLIRYENEEAVDDSQLPKDRFSAERLKGVDSTLKIQPAELGDSAVYLCASSFGRINEQFFGPGTRLTVL.

Only one count was recorded for this clone. CDR3 DNA: TGTGCCAGCAGTGATGTACCGGGACGGAACTATGGCTACACCTTC. As protein: CASSDVPGRNYGYTF. V usage is TRBV2 and J usage is TRBJ1-2, with D possibly matching TRBD1 (5 bases). This CDR3 has 15 residues. The V gene's germline CDR1 is SNHLY and CDR2 FYNNEI. V was trimmed by 3 bases and J by 2 bases, leaving 13 bases between them. The whole variable domain, remainder taken from reference TRBV2 and TRBJ1-2, is EPEVTQTPSHQVTQMGQEVILRCVPISNHLYFYWYRQILGQKVEFLVSFYNNEISEKSEIFDDQFSVERPDGSNFTLKIRSTKLEDSAMYFCASSDVPGRNYGYTFGSGTRLTVV.

J is TRBJ1-2 and V is TRBV29-1; D remains unclear. V lost 3 bases and J lost 6, with 2 bases in between. CDR3 length: 9 residues. Germline V lookup: CDR1 SQVTM, CDR2 ANQGSEA. CDR3 nucleotide sequence: TGCAGCGTTGAGAATGGCTACACCTTC. Encoded protein: CSVENGYTF.

The chain couples TRBV6-5 to TRBJ2-3, with 9 bases aligning to TRBD2. The CDR3 has 13 residues. Germline CDR1 MNHEY, CDR2 SVGAGI. V was clipped by 5 bases and J by 8 bases; unmatched bases: 5. In DNA form, the CDR3 reads TGTGCCAGCAGTACGCGGGGGGGCGGTACGCAGTATTTT. Its protein product is CASSTRGGGTQYF.

The rearrangement links TRBV7-2 to TRBJ2-1; no definite D call. CDR1 is SGHTA, CDR2 FQGNSA, per germline. The CDR3 contains 14 residues. Trimming removed 2 bases from V and 4 bases from J, with 9 bases in between. CDR3 coding DNA: TGTGCCAGCAGCTTAAAAGCTAGTTACAATGAGCAGTTCTTC. Translating it yields CASSLKASYNEQFF.

The chain links TRBV27 to TRBJ1-2; D is uncertain. Germline V gene sequence: CDR1 MNHEY, CDR2 SMNVEV (reference sequence). This CDR3 contains 13 residues. The germline V and J ends were trimmed by 2 bases and 1 base, with 5 bases remaining between them. The CDR3 reads CASSLRNNYGYTF. CDR3 DNA sequence: TGTGCCAGCAGTTTAAGGAATAACTATGGCTACACCTTC.

In this sample, this clone turned up a few times. The chain couples TRBV5-5 to TRBJ2-5; the match to TRBD2 covers 11 bases. Per germline, CDR1 SGHKS and CDR2 YYEKEE (reference sequence). The junction had 2 bases not matched to a gene; V was cut back by 0 bases and J by 4 bases. CDR3 length equals 15 residues. The CDR3 protein is CASSLELAGVETQYF. The CDR3 nucleotides read TGTGCCAGCAGCTTGGAACTAGCGGGGGTAGAGACCCAGTACTTC.

The rearrangement uses TRBV3-1 (or the pseudogene TRBV3-2) and TRBJ2-7, with 7 nucleotides matching TRBD2. V trimming: 1 base; J trimming: 3 bases; junction bases outside the gene matches: 6. CDR3 length: 15 amino acids. Germline-derived CDR1 and CDR2 are LGHDT and YNNKEL (reference sequence). The CDR3 protein is CASSQVGEGFYEQYF. CDR3 nucleotides: TGTGCCAGCAGCCAAGTGGGGGAGGGCTTCTACGAGCAGTACTTC.

The chain combines TRBV7-2 with TRBJ2-4; the D is unclear. V was pared by 2 bases and J by 0 bases, with 8 bases between. Germline CDR1 SGHTA, CDR2 FQGNSA. The CDR3 length is 15 residues. In nucleotides, the CDR3 is TGTGCCAGCAGCTTAAGGTTAATAGCCAAAAACATTCAGTACTTC. Amino acid sequence: CASSLRLIAKNIQYF.

The chain is built from TRBV12-2 and TRBJ2-5; TRBD1, the table's D call, lacks a check against the DNA. TRBV12-2 is a documented pseudogene. The length of the CDR3 is 19 residues. The chain's CDR3 is CASRLEGFWKGEWGVTQYF. Written as DNA, the CDR3 is TGTGCAAGTCGCTTAGAAGGTTTCTGGAAGGGGGAATGGGGAGTGACCCAGTACTTC.

This clone is a singleton in its sample. The chain combines TRBV9 with TRBJ2-7; tentatively, D is TRBD1 (6 bases). The V gene's germline CDR1 is SGDLS and CDR2 YYNGEE. V lost 3 bases and J lost 3, with 16 bases in between. The CDR3 loop spans 15 amino acids. In DNA form, the CDR3 reads TGTGCCAGCAGCGCAAATTCACAGGGCTTCTACGAGCAGTACTTC. It encodes CASSANSQGFYEQYF.